Listed below are T cell receptor beta chains from one sample, sequenced in a study of early T cells in non-severe SARS-CoV-2 infection. TCRdb used MiXCR to reprocess the 5' RACE reads, holding one entry per CDR3 protein. The sample includes about 98,000 distinct CDR3 sequences, 14% of them seen just once. Sequencing used whole blood. Receptor source: an adult who was a healthcare worker with PCR-confirmed SARS-CoV-2 infection or an uninfected control (not recorded which). Each CDR3 is given with its conserved first and last residue. Fields, in order: V gene, J gene, D gene, clone size, CDR3 DNA, CDR3 protein. A D gene is named only where the DNA matches it firmly. Rows give clone size only sometimes, using once, few, many, or a class for an expanded clone.

TRBV15	TRBJ2-1	TRBD1	many	TGTGCCACCAGCAGGCCCCGCGGACAGGGGATGAATGAGCAGTTCTTC	CATSRPRGQGMNEQFF
TRBV25-1	TRBJ1-2	TRBD1	.	TGTGCCAGCAGTGCCCTACAGGGGCGAAGGTATGGAGGCTACACCTTC	CASSALQGRRYGGYTF
TRBV19	TRBJ2-3	TRBD2	.	TGTGCCAGTTGCCGACTAGCGGGAGCAGATACGCAGTATTTT	CASCRLAGADTQYF
TRBV29-1	TRBJ2-5	.	few	TGCAGCACCAGGGGTTTATTACCCCAAGAGACCCAGTACTTC	CSTRGLLPQETQYF
TRBV5-6	TRBJ1-2	.	few	TGTGCCAGCAGCTTGGAAAGGTCCCTTGGATCCGTCTATGGCTACACCTTC	CASSLERSLGSVYGYTF
TRBV20-1	TRBJ1-2	.	.	TGCAGTGCTTCCCCCGGGGTCTATGGCTACACCTTC	CSASPGVYGYTF
TRBV29-1	TRBJ2-3	.	few	TGCAGCGTTGTTCCACCCAACACAGATACGCAGTATTTT	CSVVPPNTDTQYF
TRBV20-1	TRBJ2-1	TRBD2	.	TGCAGTGCTAGAGATTCCGCCGGGACTAACAATGAGCAGTTCTTC	CSARDSAGTNNEQFF
TRBV9	TRBJ2-7	.	many	TGTGCCAGCAGCGTAAGGTGGGAGGACAACGAGCAGTACTTC	CASSVRWEDNEQYF
TRBV20-1	TRBJ2-7	TRBD2	many	TGCAGTGCCGAACCGGGACTAACCTACGAGCAGTACTTC	CSAEPGLTYEQYF
TRBV7-2	TRBJ2-4	.	.	TGTGCCAGCAGCCCGAACCCGGGGCCGAACATTCAGTACTTC	CASSPNPGPNIQYF
TRBV18	TRBJ2-3	.	.	TGTGCCAGCTCACCCTCGGGGGCAGATACGCAGTATTTT	CASSPSGADTQYF
TRBV12-3/TRBV12-4	TRBJ2-1	.	.	TGTGCCAGCAGTTTATGGCAGTACAATGAGCAGTTCTTC	CASSLWQYNEQFF
TRBV5-1	TRBJ1-1	.	.	TGCGCCAGCAGCTTACCGGGCCAACGTGGCCAGAACGCTGAAGCTTTCTTT	CASSLPGQRGQNAEAFF
TRBV29-1	TRBJ1-1	.	few	TGCAGCGTTGAATTCCCCGGCAGGAACTCTGAAGCTTTCTTT	CSVEFPGRNSEAFF
TRBV20-1	TRBJ2-7	TRBD2	many	TGCAGTGCTAGATACCCTAGCGGGAGGGTGAGCGAGCAGTACTTC	CSARYPSGRVSEQYF
TRBV3-1	TRBJ2-1	TRBD2	.	TGTGCCAGCAGCCAAGATCGGAGTAGCGGGAAGGTTGAGTTCTTC	CASSQDRSSGKVEFF
TRBV24-1	TRBJ2-5	.	.	TGTGCCACCAGTGGGGTAGAGCATTCCCAAGAGACCCAGTACTTC	CATSGVEHSQETQYF
TRBV30	TRBJ1-1	.	many	TGTGCCTGGAGTATAATAAGGGGGAACACTGAAGCTTTCTTT	CAWSIIRGNTEAFF
TRBV19	TRBJ2-2	.	few	TGTGCCAGCTCCGGCGGGCCAAGCGGGGAGCTGTTTTTT	CASSGGPSGELFF
TRBV7-2	TRBJ2-3	.	.	TGTGCCAGCAGCATCGGGACTAGCACAGATACGCAGTATTTT	CASSIGTSTDTQYF
TRBV5-4	TRBJ2-1	.	many	TGTGCCAGCAGCCCGAAGGGGCGGGAACGGTACAATGAGCAGTTCTTC	CASSPKGRERYNEQFF
TRBV9	TRBJ2-1	.	.	TGTGCCAGCAGCGTAGGGGGGAGTGAGTACAATGAGCAGTTCTTC	CASSVGGSEYNEQFF
TRBV20-1	TRBJ2-6	.	many	TGCAGTGCTGTAAGCACTAGTTTAGTCCTGACTTTC	CSAVSTSLVLTF
TRBV29-1	TRBJ2-4	TRBD1	.	TGCAGCGTCATTAGACAGGGAATAGCCAAAAACATTCAGTACTTC	CSVIRQGIAKNIQYF
TRBV6-9	TRBJ2-2	.	few	TGTGCCAGCAGTTACGATAACGGGACACCTAACACCGGGGAGCTGTTTTTT	CASSYDNGTPNTGELFF
TRBV4-2	TRBJ2-7	TRBD2	.	TGTGCCAGCAGCCGGGGGACTAGCGGGAGTAACTACGAGCAGTACTTC	CASSRGTSGSNYEQYF
TRBV11-2	TRBJ2-3	TRBD1	.	TGTGCCAGCAGCTCCCCCCAGGGGGCTAGAACAGATACGCAGTATTTT	CASSSPQGARTDTQYF
TRBV7-9	TRBJ1-6	.	few	TGTGCCAGCAGCTTAGCGAGAGGGGGTTCTTCACCCCTCCACTTT	CASSLARGGSSPLHF
TRBV19	TRBJ2-6	.	few	TGTGCCAGTAGTATTCTCGGTTCTTGGGCCAACGTCCTGACTTTC	CASSILGSWANVLTF
TRBV20-1	TRBJ1-5	TRBD1	.	TGCAGTGCTAGAGATGATCGGGGGGGACAGCACAATCAGCCCCAGCATTTT	CSARDDRGGQHNQPQHF
TRBV28	TRBJ1-1	TRBD1	few	TGTGCCAGCAGTTTGACAGGGGATTGGACTGAAGCTTTCTTT	CASSLTGDWTEAFF
TRBV7-9	TRBJ2-2	.	few	TGTGCCAGCAATCCCCCCCCCACCGGGGAGCTGTTTTTT	CASNPPPTGELFF
TRBV20-1	TRBJ2-4	TRBD1	.	TGCAGTGCTACCCCTCCGGACAGGGGGAGTCAGTACTTC	CSATPPDRGSQYF
TRBV7-8	TRBJ2-1	TRBD2	few	TGTGCCAGCACCTCCCCGACTAGCGGGGGTTCGAATGAGCAGTTCTTC	CASTSPTSGGSNEQFF
TRBV7-2	TRBJ2-4	TRBD1	few	TGTGCCAGCAGCCTAGGGACAGGGGATAACATTCAGTACTTC	CASSLGTGDNIQYF
TRBV7-2	TRBJ1-2	.	.	TGTGCCAGCAGCACAGGGATCAACTATGGCTACACCTTC	CASSTGINYGYTF
TRBV7-9	TRBJ2-1	.	.	TGTGCCAGCAGCTCCCACGAGGGCAGGGGCATCTTAGCTGAGCAGTTCTTC	CASSSHEGRGILAEQFF
TRBV6-6	TRBJ1-6	.	few	TGTGCCAGCAGAACCCTCGGAGGTTCCTATAATTCACCCCTCCACTTT	CASRTLGGSYNSPLHF
TRBV20-1	TRBJ2-7	.	many	TGCAGTGCAAACCCTTGGGGCCAGGGGGACTACTACGAGCAGTACTTC	CSANPWGQGDYYEQYF
TRBV12-5	TRBJ2-7	TRBD1	few	TGTGCTAGTGGTTTGACAGGGGTTGCCCACGAGCAGTACTTC	CASGLTGVAHEQYF
TRBV20-1	TRBJ2-3	.	few	TGCAGTGCTAGTAGTAGCGGAAACACAGATACGCAGTATTTT	CSASSSGNTDTQYF
TRBV28	TRBJ2-7	.	.	TGTGCCAGCAGCGGCCCCGGATCCTACGAGCAGTACTTC	CASSGPGSYEQYF
TRBV5-5	TRBJ2-5	.	.	TGTGCCAGCAGCTTAGGCTTTAAGGGGGTCCAAGAGACCCAGTACTTC	CASSLGFKGVQETQYF
TRBV7-3	TRBJ2-7	TRBD1	few	TGTGCCAGCAGCTTAAACCATGGGACAGGGGGCGGCGAGCAGTACTTC	CASSLNHGTGGGEQYF
TRBV6-5	TRBJ2-7	TRBD2	.	TGTGCCAGCAGCTTGGGACTAGCGATTACCTACGAGCAGTACTTC	CASSLGLAITYEQYF
TRBV5-6	TRBJ2-7	TRBD1	.	TGTGCCAGCAGCCGGGACAGGGGGCCCTACGAGCAGTACTTC	CASSRDRGPYEQYF
TRBV3-1	TRBJ2-7	TRBD2	.	TGTGCCAGCAGCCCCTGGACTAGCGGGACCTACGAGCAGTACTTC	CASSPWTSGTYEQYF
TRBV19	TRBJ1-1	TRBD1	.	TGTGCCAGTAGTCTCGGACAGGGCTTGGACACTGAAGCTTTCTTT	CASSLGQGLDTEAFF
TRBV10-3	TRBJ1-3	.	few	TGTGCCATCAGTGAGAGGCTGACTGGAAACACCATATATTTT	CAISERLTGNTIYF
TRBV4-1	TRBJ1-6	TRBD1	many	TGCGCCAGCAGCCAAGGGGAGGGGGCTGGCTCACCCCTCCACTTT	CASSQGEGAGSPLHF